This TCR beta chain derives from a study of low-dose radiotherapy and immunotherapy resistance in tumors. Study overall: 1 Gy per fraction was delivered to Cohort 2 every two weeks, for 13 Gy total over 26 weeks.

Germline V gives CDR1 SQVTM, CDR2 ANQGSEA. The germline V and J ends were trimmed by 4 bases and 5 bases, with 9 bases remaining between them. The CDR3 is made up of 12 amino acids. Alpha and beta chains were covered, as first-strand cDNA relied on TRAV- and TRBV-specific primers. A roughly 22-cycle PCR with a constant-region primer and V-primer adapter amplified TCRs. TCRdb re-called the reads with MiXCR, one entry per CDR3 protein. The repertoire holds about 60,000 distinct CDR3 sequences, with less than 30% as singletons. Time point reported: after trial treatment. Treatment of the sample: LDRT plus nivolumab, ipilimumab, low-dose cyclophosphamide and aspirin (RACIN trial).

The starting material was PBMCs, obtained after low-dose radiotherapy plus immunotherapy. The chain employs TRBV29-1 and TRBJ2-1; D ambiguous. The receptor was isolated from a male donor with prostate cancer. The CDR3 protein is CSVVLVNNEQFF. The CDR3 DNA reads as TGCAGCGTTGTCCTAGTGAACAATGAGCAGTTCTTC.